This T cell receptor beta chain originates from a study of T cells after yellow fever vaccination. On the study more broadly: SMART-Seq v4 Ultra Low Input prepared the low-cell-number fractions. Whole-study results and caveats: A weaker but faster secondary response was observed, peaking on day 5 versus 15.

Via MiXCR, TCRdb re-called the 5' RACE reads, giving one row per CDR3 protein. The sample includes some 350,000 distinct CDR3 sequences, 8.5% to 10% of them seen just once. The V and J ends lost 4 bases and 3 bases respectively, with 10 bases between them. The length of the CDR3 is 14 residues. Germline V gene lookup returns CDR1 MNHNS and CDR2 SASEGT. This clonotype appeared many times. Its cognate antigen is unknown. The chain combines TRBV6-1 with TRBJ2-1, with D perhaps matching TRBD2 (6 bases). The receptor's source is a man in his late teens or twenties who received the YFV17D yellow fever vaccine. The sequences come from PBMCs, collected on the day of the first yellow fever vaccination. In DNA form, the CDR3 reads TGTGCCAGCAGTGCCGGACTATACTACAATGAGCAGTTCTTC. Translating it yields CASSAGLYYNEQFF.